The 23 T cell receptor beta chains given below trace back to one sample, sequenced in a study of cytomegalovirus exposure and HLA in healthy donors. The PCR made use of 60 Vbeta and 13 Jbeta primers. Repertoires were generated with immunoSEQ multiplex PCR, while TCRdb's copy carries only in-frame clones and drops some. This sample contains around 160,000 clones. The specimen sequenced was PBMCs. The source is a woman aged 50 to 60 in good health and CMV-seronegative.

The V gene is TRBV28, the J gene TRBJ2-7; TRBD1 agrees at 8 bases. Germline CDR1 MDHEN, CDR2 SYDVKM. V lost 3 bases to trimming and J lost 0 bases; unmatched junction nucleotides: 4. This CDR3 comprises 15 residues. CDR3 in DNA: TGTGCCAGCAGTTTCCTGACAGGGGTCTCCTACGAGCAGTACTTC. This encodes CASSFLTGVSYEQYF.

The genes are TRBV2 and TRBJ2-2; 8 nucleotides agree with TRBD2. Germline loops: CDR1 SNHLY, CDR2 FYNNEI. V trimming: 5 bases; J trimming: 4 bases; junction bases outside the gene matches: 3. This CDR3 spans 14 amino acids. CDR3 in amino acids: CASSSGSGTGELFF. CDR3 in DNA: TGTGCCAGCAGTAGCGGGAGCGGCACCGGGGAGCTGTTTTTT.

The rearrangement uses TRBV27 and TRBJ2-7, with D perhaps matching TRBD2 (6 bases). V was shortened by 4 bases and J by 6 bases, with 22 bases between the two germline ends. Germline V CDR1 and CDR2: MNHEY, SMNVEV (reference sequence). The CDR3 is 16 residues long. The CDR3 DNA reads TGTGCCAGCAGTTCCTCCGGGGGTAGGGGTATAGTCGAGCAGTACTTC. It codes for CASSSSGGRGIVEQYF.

The CDR3: CASSSRGEDTEAFF. The CDR3 coding sequence is TGTGCCAGCAGCTCCAGAGGGGAGGACACTGAAGCTTTCTTT. This chain links TRBV5-6 with TRBJ1-1; TRBD1 might be the D (5 bases). The CDR3 spans 14 residues. Germline V gives CDR1 SGHDT, CDR2 YYEEEE. Trimming stripped 3 bases from V and 3 bases from J, with 12 bases between.

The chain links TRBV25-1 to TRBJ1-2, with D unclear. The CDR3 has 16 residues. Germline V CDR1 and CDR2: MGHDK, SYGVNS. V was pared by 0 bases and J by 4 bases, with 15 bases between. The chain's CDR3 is CASSEYKADRGYGYTF. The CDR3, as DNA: TGTGCCAGCAGTGAATATAAGGCCGACCGGGGCTATGGCTACACCTTC.

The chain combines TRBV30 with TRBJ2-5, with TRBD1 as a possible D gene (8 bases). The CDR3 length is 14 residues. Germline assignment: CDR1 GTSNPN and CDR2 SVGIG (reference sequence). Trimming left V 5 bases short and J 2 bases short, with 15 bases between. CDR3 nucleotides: TGTGCCTGGTCCAGGGGGCGGGGGCAAGAGACCCAGTACTTC. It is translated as CAWSRGRGQETQYF. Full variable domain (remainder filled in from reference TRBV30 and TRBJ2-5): SQTIHQWPATLVQPVGSPLSLECTVEGTSNPNLYWYRQAAGRGLQLLFYSVGIGQISSEVPQNLSASRPQDRQFILSSKKLLLSDSGFYLCAWSRGRGQETQYFGPGTRLLVL.

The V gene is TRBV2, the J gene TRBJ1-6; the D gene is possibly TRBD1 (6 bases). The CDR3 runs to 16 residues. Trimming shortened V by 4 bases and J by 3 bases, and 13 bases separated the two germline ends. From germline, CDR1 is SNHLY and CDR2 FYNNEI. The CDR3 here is CASSGETGYYNSPLHF. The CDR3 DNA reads TGTGCCAGCAGTGGTGAGACAGGTTACTATAATTCACCCCTCCACTTT.

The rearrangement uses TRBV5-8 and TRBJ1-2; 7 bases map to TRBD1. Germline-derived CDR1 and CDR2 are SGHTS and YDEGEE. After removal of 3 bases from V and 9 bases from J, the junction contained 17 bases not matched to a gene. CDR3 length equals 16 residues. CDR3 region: CASSSDRRLSGISYTF. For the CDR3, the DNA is TGTGCCAGCAGCTCGGACAGGCGGCTGTCGGGTATTAGCTACACCTTC.

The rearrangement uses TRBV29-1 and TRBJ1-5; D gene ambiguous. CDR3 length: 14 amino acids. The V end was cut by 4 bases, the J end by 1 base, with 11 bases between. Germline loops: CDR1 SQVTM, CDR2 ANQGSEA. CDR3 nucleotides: TGCAGCGTTGTCCTTGGAGTGAGCAATCAGCCCCAGCATTTT. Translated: CSVVLGVSNQPQHF.

Here the CDR3 DNA reads TGTGCCAGCAGCCCCGGGACAGGCCTAGGGCGGGAGCAGTACTTC. Translation gives CASSPGTGLGREQYF. This chain uses TRBV7-9 with TRBJ2-7, with 8 bases matching TRBD1. The CDR3 has 15 residues. V was clipped by 5 bases and J by 7 bases; unmatched bases: 13. Germline V gene lookup returns CDR1 SEHNR and CDR2 FQNEAQ (reference sequence).

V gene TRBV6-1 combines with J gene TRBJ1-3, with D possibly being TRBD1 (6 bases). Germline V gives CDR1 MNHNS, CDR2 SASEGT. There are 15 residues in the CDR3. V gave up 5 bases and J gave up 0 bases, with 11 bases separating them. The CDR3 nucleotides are TGTGCCAGCAGTCAAGGACAGAGCTCTGGAAACACCATATATTTT. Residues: CASSQGQSSGNTIYF.

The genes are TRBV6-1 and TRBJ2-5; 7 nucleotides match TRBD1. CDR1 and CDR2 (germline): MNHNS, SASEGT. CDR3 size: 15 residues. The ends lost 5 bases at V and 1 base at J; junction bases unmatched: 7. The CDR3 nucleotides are TGTGCCAGCAGTCCCTTGGGACAGCCCCAAGAGACCCAGTACTTC. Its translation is CASSPLGQPQETQYF.

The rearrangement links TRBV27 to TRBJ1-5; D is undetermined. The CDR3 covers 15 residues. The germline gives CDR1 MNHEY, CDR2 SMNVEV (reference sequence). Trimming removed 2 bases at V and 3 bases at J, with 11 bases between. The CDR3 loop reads CASSLGDGLNQPQHF. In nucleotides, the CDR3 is TGTGCCAGCAGTTTAGGTGACGGACTCAATCAGCCCCAGCATTTT.

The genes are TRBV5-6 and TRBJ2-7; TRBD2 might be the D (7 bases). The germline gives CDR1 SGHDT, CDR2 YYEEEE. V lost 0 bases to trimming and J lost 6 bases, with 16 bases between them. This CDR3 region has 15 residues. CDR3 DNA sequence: TGTGCCAGCAGCTTGGCTGGGGGCGGGGGTGTCGAGCAGTACTTC. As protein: CASSLAGGGGVEQYF.

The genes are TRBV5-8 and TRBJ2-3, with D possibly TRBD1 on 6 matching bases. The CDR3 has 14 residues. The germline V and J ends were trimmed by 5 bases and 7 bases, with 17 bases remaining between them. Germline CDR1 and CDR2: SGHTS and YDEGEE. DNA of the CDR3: TGTGCCAGCAGAGGGGGTTCTCTCGGGCATACGCAGTATTTT. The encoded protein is CASRGGSLGHTQYF.

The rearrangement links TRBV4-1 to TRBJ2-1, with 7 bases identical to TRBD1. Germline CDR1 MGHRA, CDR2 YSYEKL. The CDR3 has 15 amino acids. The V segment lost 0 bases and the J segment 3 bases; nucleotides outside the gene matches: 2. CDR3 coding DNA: TGCGCCAGCAGCCAAGATGGGGACAGCTACAATGAGCAGTTCTTC. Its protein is CASSQDGDSYNEQFF.

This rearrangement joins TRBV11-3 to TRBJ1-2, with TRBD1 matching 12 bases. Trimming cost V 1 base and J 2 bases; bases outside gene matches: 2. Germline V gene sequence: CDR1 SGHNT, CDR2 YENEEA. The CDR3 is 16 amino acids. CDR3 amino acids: CASSLGGTGGNYGYTF. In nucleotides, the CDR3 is TGTGCCAGCAGCTTAGGGGGGACAGGGGGCAACTATGGCTACACCTTC.

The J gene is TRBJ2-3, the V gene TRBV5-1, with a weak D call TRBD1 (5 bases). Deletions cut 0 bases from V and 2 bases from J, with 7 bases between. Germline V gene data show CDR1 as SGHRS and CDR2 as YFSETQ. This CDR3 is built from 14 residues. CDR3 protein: CASSLGQPTDTQYF. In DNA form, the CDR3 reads TGCGCCAGCAGCTTGGGACAGCCCACAGATACGCAGTATTTT. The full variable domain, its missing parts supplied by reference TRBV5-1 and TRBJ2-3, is KAGVTQTPRYLIKTRGQQVTLSCSPISGHRSVSWYQQTPGQGLQFLFEYFSETQRNKGNFPGRFSGRQFSNSRSEMNVSTLELGDSALYLCASSLGQPTDTQYFGPGTRLTVL.

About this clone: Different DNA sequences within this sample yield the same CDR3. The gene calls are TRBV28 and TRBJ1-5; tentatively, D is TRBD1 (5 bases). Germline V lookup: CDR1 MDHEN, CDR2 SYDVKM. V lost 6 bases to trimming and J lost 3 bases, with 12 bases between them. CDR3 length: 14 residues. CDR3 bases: TGTGCCAGCAGCATTCAGGGATCCAATCAGCCCCAGCATTTT. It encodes CASSIQGSNQPQHF.

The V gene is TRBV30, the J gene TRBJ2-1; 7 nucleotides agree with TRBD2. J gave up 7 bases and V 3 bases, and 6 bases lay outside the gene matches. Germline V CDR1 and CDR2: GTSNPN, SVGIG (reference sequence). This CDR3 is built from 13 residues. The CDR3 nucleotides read TGTGCCTGGAGAGGGGACTATACTAATGAGCAGTTCTTC. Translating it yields CAWRGDYTNEQFF.

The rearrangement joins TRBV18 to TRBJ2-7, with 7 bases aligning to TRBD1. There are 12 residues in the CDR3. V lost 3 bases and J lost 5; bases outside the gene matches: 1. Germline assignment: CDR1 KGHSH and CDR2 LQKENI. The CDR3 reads CASSPTGHEQYF. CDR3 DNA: TGTGCCAGCTCACCGACAGGGCACGAGCAGTACTTC.

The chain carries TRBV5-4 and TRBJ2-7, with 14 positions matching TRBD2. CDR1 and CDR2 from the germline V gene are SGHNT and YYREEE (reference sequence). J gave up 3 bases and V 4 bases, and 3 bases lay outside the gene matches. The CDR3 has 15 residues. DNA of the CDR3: TGTGCCAGCAGCCTTGGGACTAGCGGGGGCTACGAGCAGTACTTC. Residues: CASSLGTSGGYEQYF. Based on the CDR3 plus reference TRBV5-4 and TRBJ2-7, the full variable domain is ETGVTQSPTHLIKTRGQQVTLRCSSQSGHNTVSWYQQALGQGPQFIFQYYREEENGRGNFPPRFSGLQFPNYSSELNVNALELDDSALYLCASSLGTSGGYEQYFGPGTRLTVT.

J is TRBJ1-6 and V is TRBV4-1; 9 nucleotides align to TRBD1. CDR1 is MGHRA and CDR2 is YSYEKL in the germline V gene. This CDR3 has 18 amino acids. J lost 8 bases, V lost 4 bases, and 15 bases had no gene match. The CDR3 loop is CASSPLGTGRIQDSPLHF. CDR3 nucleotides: TGCGCCAGCAGCCCTCTCGGGACAGGGAGGATACAGGATTCACCCCTCCACTTT.